These 18 T cell receptor beta chains came from one sample sequenced in a study of blood T cell repertoires in COVID-19. Generated by immunoSEQ multiplex PCR, the TCRdb table keeps only in-frame clones and is missing some. The data hold approximately 93,000 clones, with 80% to 90% observed a single time. Sequenced input: peripheral blood. The receptors shown here come from a man in his forties or fifties with COVID-19, enrolled during active disease.

The chain carries TRBV28 and TRBJ1-5; D ambiguous. The CDR3 is 16 amino acids. V was clipped by 6 bases and J by 4 bases, with 19 bases between them. Germline CDR1 reads MDHEN; CDR2 reads SYDVKM. The CDR3 spells CASSSYGVGVNQPQHF. Here the CDR3 DNA reads TGTGCCAGCAGCAGTTATGGGGTCGGGGTGAATCAGCCCCAGCATTTT.

The count of this clone is one. The chain couples TRBV14 to TRBJ1-2; possibly TRBD1 for D (6 bases). The CDR3 extends over 15 amino acids. Trimming took 4 bases from V and 1 from J, leaving 13 bases between them. CDR1 and CDR2 from the germline V gene are SGHDN and FVKESK. The CDR3: CASSPGGAGNYGYTF. The CDR3 DNA reads TGTGCCAGCAGCCCGGGGGGGGCTGGTAACTATGGCTACACCTTC.

V usage is TRBV7-2 and J usage is TRBJ2-7, with TRBD1 matching over 7 bases. The CDR3 is made up of 15 amino acids. Germline V gives CDR1 SGHTA, CDR2 FQGNSA. J was trimmed by 3 bases and V by 5 bases; bases with no gene match: 10. The CDR3 loop is CASSLRTGPNYEQYF. CDR3 coding DNA: TGTGCCAGCAGCCTACGGACAGGTCCTAACTACGAGCAGTACTTC. The variable domain in full, with the rest retrieved from reference TRBV7-2 and TRBJ2-7, is GAGVSQSPSNKVTEKGKDVELRCDPISGHTALYWYRQSLGQGLEFLIYFQGNSAPDKSGLPSDRFSAERTGGSVSTLTIQRTQQEDSAVYLCASSLRTGPNYEQYFGPGTRLTVT.

The rearrangement joins TRBV5-5 to TRBJ1-1, with D possibly matching TRBD1 (5 bases). V was shortened by 4 bases and J by 2 bases, with 9 bases between the two germline ends. The CDR3 is 13 residues long. Looked up from germline, CDR1 is SGHKS and CDR2 is YYEKEE (reference sequence). The DNA of the CDR3 is TGTGCCAGCAGCCGGACACTTAACACTGAAGCTTTCTTT. Amino acids: CASSRTLNTEAFF.

V usage is TRBV7-2 and J usage is TRBJ1-2; D is undetermined. V was pared by 2 bases and J by 1 base, with 8 bases between. The germline CDR1 and CDR2 sequences are SGHTA and FQGNSA. The CDR3 is made up of 14 amino acids. CDR3 sequence (DNA): TGTGCCAGCAGCTTATCAACAGTTAACTATGGCTACACCTTC. Its protein is CASSLSTVNYGYTF.

The chain links TRBV7-3 to TRBJ2-1, with D uncertain. V was cut by 5 bases and J by 0 bases, with 8 bases left in between. The CDR3 totals 14 residues. CDR1 is SGHTA and CDR2 is FQGTGA in the germline V gene. The CDR3 loop reads CASSPTSSYNEQFF. DNA for the CDR3: TGTGCCAGCAGCCCCACGAGCTCCTACAATGAGCAGTTCTTC.

The chain couples TRBV6-6 to TRBJ2-7; 9 bases line up with TRBD2. Germline V gene sequence: CDR1 MNHNY, CDR2 SVGAGI (reference sequence). Unmatched junction bases numbered 9, after V lost 0 bases and J lost 6 bases. CDR3 length equals 16 residues. CDR3: CASSYSQKRGDPEQYF. The CDR3 DNA is TGTGCCAGCAGTTACTCGCAAAAGCGGGGGGACCCCGAGCAGTACTTC.

This rearrangement joins TRBV3-1 (or the pseudogene TRBV3-2) to TRBJ1-2; TRBD1 matches 8 bases. This CDR3 is built from 15 residues. Germline lookup yields CDR1 LGHDT and CDR2 YNNKEL (reference sequence). J lost 8 bases, V lost 4 bases, and 12 bases had no gene match. The CDR3 region has the DNA TGTGCCAGCAGCCCCGGTAGCGGCAGGGGGCAAGGCTACACCTTC. Encoded protein: CASSPGSGRGQGYTF.

This chain connects TRBV3-1 (or the pseudogene TRBV3-2) to TRBJ2-4; 7 nucleotides match TRBD1. CDR1 and CDR2 (germline): LGHDT, YNNKEL (reference sequence). Unmatched junction bases numbered 2, after V lost 3 bases and J lost 3 bases. The length of the CDR3 is 14 residues. CDR3 sequence: CASSQWDSKNIQYF. In DNA, the CDR3 is TGTGCCAGCAGCCAGTGGGACAGCAAAAACATTCAGTACTTC.

The V and J genes are TRBV20-1 and TRBJ2-3, with 13 bases fitting TRBD2. CDR1 DFQATT and CDR2 SNEGSKA come from the germline V gene (reference sequence). Trimming removed 3 bases from V and 1 base from J; junction bases left unmatched: 1. This CDR3 spans 15 amino acids. In nucleotides, the CDR3 is TGCAGTGCTAGTGGGACTAGCGGGGGCACAGATACGCAGTATTTT. Residues: CSASGTSGGTDTQYF.

The chain joins TRBV5-4 to TRBJ1-2; D may be TRBD1 (5 bases). Per the germline V gene, CDR1 is SGHNT and CDR2 is YYREEE (reference sequence). V lost 0 bases and J lost 6, with 12 bases in between. This CDR3 has 14 amino acids. This chain's CDR3 is CASSLERTNNGYTF. CDR3 DNA: TGTGCCAGCAGCTTGGAAAGGACAAATAATGGCTACACCTTC. The full variable domain, completed using reference TRBV5-4 and TRBJ1-2, is ETGVTQSPTHLIKTRGQQVTLRCSSQSGHNTVSWYQQALGQGPQFIFQYYREEENGRGNFPPRFSGLQFPNYSSELNVNALELDDSALYLCASSLERTNNGYTFGSGTRLTVV.

The chain is built from TRBV9 and TRBJ2-3; tentatively, D is TRBD2 (6 bases). V was trimmed by 0 bases and J by 2 bases, leaving 13 bases between them. The CDR3 runs 16 residues. Germline V lookup: CDR1 SGDLS, CDR2 YYNGEE. The CDR3 DNA sequence: TGTGCCAGCAGCGTAGGGACGGGGGTAGTCACAGATACGCAGTATTTT. Protein product: CASSVGTGVVTDTQYF. Supplemented by reference TRBV9 and TRBJ2-3, the full variable domain reads DSGVTQTPKHLITATGQRVTLRCSPRSGDLSVYWYQQSLDQGLQFLIQYYNGEERAKGNILERFSAQQFPDLHSELNLSSLELGDSALYFCASSVGTGVVTDTQYFGPGTRLTVL.

The chain uses TRBV5-1 and TRBJ2-3; D is perhaps TRBD1 (6 bases). Trimming left V 1 base short and J 6 bases short, with 21 bases between. The CDR3 loop spans 17 amino acids. CDR1 is SGHRS and CDR2 is YFSETQ in the germline V gene. Written as DNA, the CDR3 is TGCGCCAGCAGCTTGTGGGCCCAGACAGGCCGGCGGGATACGCAGTATTTT. Amino acids: CASSLWAQTGRRDTQYF.

CDR3 nucleotide sequence: TGTGCCACCAGCAGAGACCAGGGCGAGAATGAAAAACTGTTTTTT. Protein: CATSRDQGENEKLFF. The gene calls are TRBV15 and TRBJ1-4, with D possibly matching TRBD1 (5 bases). The CDR3 is made up of 15 amino acids. Trimming took 0 bases from V and 5 from J, leaving 10 bases between them. From germline, CDR1 is LNHNV and CDR2 YYDKDF (reference sequence).

The chain uses TRBV6-5 and TRBJ2-1; TRBD1 is a possible D gene (6 bases). This CDR3 is 15 amino acids long. CDR1 MNHEY and CDR2 SVGAGI come from the germline V gene. Trimming took 6 bases from V and 0 from J, leaving 12 bases between them. The CDR3 loop reads CASSPDSSSYNEQFF. The CDR3 DNA sequence: TGTGCCAGCAGCCCGGACAGCAGCTCCTACAATGAGCAGTTCTTC.

The J gene is TRBJ2-1, the V gene TRBV4-3; D gene uncertain. V was cut by 4 bases and J by 6 bases, with 19 bases left in between. The CDR3 length is 16 residues. Germline V gene data show CDR1 as LGHNA and CDR2 as YSLEER. This CDR3 is CASSPMGELGSNEQFF. The CDR3 coding sequence is TGCGCCAGCAGCCCAATGGGCGAACTGGGCAGCAATGAGCAGTTCTTC.

The genes are TRBV30 and TRBJ2-2, with 15 bases lining up with TRBD2. Germline trimming cut 2 bases from V and 0 bases from J; bases unmatched to any gene: 7. Per the germline V gene, CDR1 is GTSNPN and CDR2 is SVGIG (reference sequence). This CDR3 has 19 residues. CDR3 nucleotides: TGTGCCTGGAGTACCCAGGGACTAGCGGGGGGATCGAACACCGGGGAGCTGTTTTTT. It specifies CAWSTQGLAGGSNTGELFF.

This CDR3 reads CASSLGGDGYTF. CDR3 DNA: TGTGCCAGCAGTTTGGGGGGAGATGGCTACACCTTC. This chain links TRBV28 with TRBJ1-2; possibly TRBD1 for D (5 bases). Trimming took 3 bases from V and 6 from J, leaving 8 bases between them. The CDR3 is made up of 12 amino acids. CDR1 MDHEN and CDR2 SYDVKM come from the germline V gene.